The rows below give T cell receptor beta chains drawn from one sample of a study of technical replicates of blood from several donors. Sequencing used immunoSEQ multiplex PCR; TCRdb keeps in-frame clones, though not all of them. The data show some 58,000 clones, 94% seen once. Sequenced material: T cells isolated from PBMCs. Every receptor here comes from a human donor in good health. Each CDR3 is given with its conserved first and last residue. The D gene is left open where the match is weak.

CDR3,D,V,J
CASSLVSDEQFF,.,TRBV5-6,TRBJ2-1
CASSQVDRPSYEQYF,.,TRBV14,TRBJ2-7
CASSIGASGRVDTQYF,TRBD2,TRBV19,TRBJ2-3
CASTYRGNTEAFF,TRBD1,TRBV6-5,TRBJ1-1
CASSLVQGSPLHF,.,TRBV7-9,TRBJ1-6
CASSLGQPMNTEAFF,.,TRBV5-1,TRBJ1-1
CATSRVINTNEQFF,.,TRBV15,TRBJ2-1
CASSPRGLYEQYF,.,TRBV5-1,TRBJ2-7
CASSLQPLGSLRTYEQYF,.,TRBV18,TRBJ2-7
CASSLAGGTDTQYF,TRBD2,TRBV28,TRBJ2-3
CASGSGGVRRTEAFF,.,TRBV9,TRBJ1-1
CASTLTSGKVTDTQYF,TRBD2,TRBV28,TRBJ2-3
CASSPRRGQNSPLHF,.,TRBV7-9,TRBJ1-6
CASSSPDRGRGLAVTDTQYF,TRBD1,TRBV28,TRBJ2-3
CASSPAGQGYNEQFF,TRBD1,TRBV11-3,TRBJ2-1
CAIRGQNTEAFF,.,TRBV10-3,TRBJ1-1
CASSTGLAGVRETQYF,TRBD2,TRBV5-1,TRBJ2-5
CASQFRTGLNEQFF,TRBD1,TRBV7-6,TRBJ2-1
CASSYTGHLSPLHF,.,TRBV6-5,TRBJ1-6
CASSPLGGQTNEQFF,.,TRBV5-4,TRBJ2-1
CASSWGTGANEKLFF,TRBD1,TRBV5-6,TRBJ1-4
CASSFATSSYEQYF,.,TRBV5-5,TRBJ2-7
CASSLGQGYTEAFF,TRBD1,TRBV7-6,TRBJ1-1
CASSLQGYYEQYF,.,TRBV11-1,TRBJ2-7
CASSLGTRREASYNEQFF,.,TRBV11-2,TRBJ2-1